The entry that follows covers one T cell receptor (beta chain) sequence. Its matching antigen is unknown. The data belong to a study of CD8 T cells in Susac syndrome. Study findings and constraints: In Susac patients, clonal expansion was not detected in CD4+ cells.

Negative isolation yielded CD8+ and CD4+ T cells; FACS enriched TEMRA cells. This CDR3 has 12 amino acids. The V and J ends lost 4 bases and 4 bases respectively, with 7 bases between them. Germline assignment: CDR1 LGHNT and CDR2 FRNRAP. The RNA input was about 0.5 to 1 ug, and it was reverse transcribed with random hexamers. TCRdb called the immunoSEQ multiplex PCR reads again in MiXCR, with one record for every CDR3 protein. This table holds 200,000 to 250,000 distinct CDR3 sequences, about 94% found once. This receptor was identified in a human donor with Susac syndrome. Sequenced material: CD4+ T cells from PBMCs. V usage is TRBV12-5 and J usage is TRBJ2-5, with D unresolved. The CDR3 coding sequence is TGTGCTAGTGGTTATGTTAGAGAGACCCAGTACTTC. Protein: CASGYVRETQYF.